This TCR beta chain is from a study of blood T cell repertoires in COVID-19. Study-wide context: The United States, Italy and Spain were the sources of the acute and convalescent COVID-19 samples. T cells, B-cell-depleted T cells, or PBMCs supplied cDNA or gDNA.

This clone appeared a single time. Original methodology: Quantification of nucleated cells was approximated via reference gene primer amplification. The method was immunoSEQ multiplex PCR; TCRdb's version includes in-frame clones alone and lacks a portion of them. V and J calls and clone size are copied from that table; D and trimming were computed from the DNA. The data contain about 20,000 clones, around nine tenths of them seen just once; the ten biggest clones take up around 10%. The junction had 3 bases not matched to a gene; V was cut back by 2 bases and J by 2 bases. Germline assignment: CDR1 SGHNT and CDR2 YYREEE (reference sequence). The CDR3 has 15 residues.

This TCR derives from a human donor in a cohort sampled during active COVID-19. The J gene is TRBJ2-7, the V gene TRBV5-4; TRBD2 matches 11 bases. The source material was peripheral blood. CDR3 loop: CASSFVTSGAYEQYF. The DNA for the CDR3 is TGTGCCAGCAGCTTTGTGACTAGCGGGGCCTACGAGCAGTACTTC.